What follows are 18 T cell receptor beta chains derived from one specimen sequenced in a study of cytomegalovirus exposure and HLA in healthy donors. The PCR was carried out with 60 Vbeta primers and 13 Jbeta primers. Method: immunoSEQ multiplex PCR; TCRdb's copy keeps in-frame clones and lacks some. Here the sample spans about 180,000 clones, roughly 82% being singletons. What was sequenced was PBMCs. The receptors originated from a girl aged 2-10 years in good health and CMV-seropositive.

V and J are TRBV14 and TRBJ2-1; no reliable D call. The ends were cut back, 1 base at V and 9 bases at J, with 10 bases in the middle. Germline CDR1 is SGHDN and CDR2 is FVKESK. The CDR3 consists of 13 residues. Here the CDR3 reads CASSQVGSFEQFF. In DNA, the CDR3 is TGTGCCAGCAGCCAAGTAGGTAGCTTTGAGCAGTTCTTC.

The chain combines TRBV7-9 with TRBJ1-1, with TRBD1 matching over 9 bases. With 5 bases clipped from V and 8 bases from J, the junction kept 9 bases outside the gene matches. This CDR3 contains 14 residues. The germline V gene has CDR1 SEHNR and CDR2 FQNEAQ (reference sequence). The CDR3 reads CASSPTGGLREAFF. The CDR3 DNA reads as TGTGCCAGCAGCCCTACAGGGGGCCTGAGGGAAGCTTTCTTT.

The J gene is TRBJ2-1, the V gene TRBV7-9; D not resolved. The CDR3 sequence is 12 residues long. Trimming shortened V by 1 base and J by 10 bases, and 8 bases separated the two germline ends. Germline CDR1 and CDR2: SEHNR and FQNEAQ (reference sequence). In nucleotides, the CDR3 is TGTGCCAGCAGCTTAGTATTACTAGAGCAGTTCTTC. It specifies CASSLVLLEQFF.

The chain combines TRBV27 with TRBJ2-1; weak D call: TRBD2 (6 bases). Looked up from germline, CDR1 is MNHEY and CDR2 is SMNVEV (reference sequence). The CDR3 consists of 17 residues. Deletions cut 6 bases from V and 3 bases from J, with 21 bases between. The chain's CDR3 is CASSSLNRDSFYNEQFF. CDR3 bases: TGTGCCAGCAGCTCTCTGAACCGGGACTCCTTCTACAATGAGCAGTTCTTC.

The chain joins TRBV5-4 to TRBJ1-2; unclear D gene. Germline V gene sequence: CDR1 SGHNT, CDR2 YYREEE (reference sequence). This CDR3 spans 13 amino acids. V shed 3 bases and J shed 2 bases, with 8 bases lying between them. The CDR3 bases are TGTGCCAGCAGCTCCTCCGGGAACTATGGCTACACCTTC. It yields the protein CASSSSGNYGYTF.

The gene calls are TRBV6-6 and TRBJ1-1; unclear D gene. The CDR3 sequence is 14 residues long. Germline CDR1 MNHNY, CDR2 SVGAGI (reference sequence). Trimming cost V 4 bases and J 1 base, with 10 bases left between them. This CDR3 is CASSSVGRNTEAFF. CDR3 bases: TGTGCCAGCAGTTCGGTAGGGAGGAACACTGAAGCTTTCTTT.

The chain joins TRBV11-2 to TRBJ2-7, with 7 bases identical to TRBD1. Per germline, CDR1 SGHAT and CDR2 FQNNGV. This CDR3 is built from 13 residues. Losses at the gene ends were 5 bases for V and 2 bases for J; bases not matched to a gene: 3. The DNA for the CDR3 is TGTGCCAGCAGCCCCGGGACAGCCTACGAGCAGTACTTC. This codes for CASSPGTAYEQYF.

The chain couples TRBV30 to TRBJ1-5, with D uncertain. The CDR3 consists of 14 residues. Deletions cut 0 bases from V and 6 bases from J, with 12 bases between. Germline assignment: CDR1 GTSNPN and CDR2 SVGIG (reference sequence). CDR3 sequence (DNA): TGTGCCTGGAGTGTAAAAGCTCGGGGTCAGCCCCAGCATTTT. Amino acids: CAWSVKARGQPQHF.

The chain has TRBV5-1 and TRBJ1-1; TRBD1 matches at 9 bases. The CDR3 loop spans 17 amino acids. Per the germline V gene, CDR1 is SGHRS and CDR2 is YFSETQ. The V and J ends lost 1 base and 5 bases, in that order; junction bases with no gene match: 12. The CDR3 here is CASSLLNRGPAKTEAFF. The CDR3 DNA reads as TGCGCCAGCAGCTTGCTCAACAGGGGGCCGGCGAAGACTGAAGCTTTCTTT.

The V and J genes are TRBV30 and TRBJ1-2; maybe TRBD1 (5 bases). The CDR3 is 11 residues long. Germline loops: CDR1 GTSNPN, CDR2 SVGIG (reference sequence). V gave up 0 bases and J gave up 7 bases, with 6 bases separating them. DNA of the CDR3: TGTGCCTGGAGTGTGGGGGGTGGCTACACCTTC. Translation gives CAWSVGGGYTF.

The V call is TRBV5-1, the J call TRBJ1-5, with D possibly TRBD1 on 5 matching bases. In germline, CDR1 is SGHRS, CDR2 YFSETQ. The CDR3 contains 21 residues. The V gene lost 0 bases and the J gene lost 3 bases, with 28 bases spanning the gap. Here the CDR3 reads CASSLDPLTAPQGGLNQPQHF. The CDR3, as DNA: TGCGCCAGCAGCTTGGATCCGTTGACAGCCCCTCAAGGCGGCCTCAATCAGCCCCAGCATTTT.

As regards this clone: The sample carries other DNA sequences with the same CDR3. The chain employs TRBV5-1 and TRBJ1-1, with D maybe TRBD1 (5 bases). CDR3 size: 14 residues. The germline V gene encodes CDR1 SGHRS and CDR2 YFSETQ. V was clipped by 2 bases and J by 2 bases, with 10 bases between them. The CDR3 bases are TGCGCCAGCAGCTTTGGGGGGGTCAACACTGAAGCTTTCTTT. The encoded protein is CASSFGGVNTEAFF.

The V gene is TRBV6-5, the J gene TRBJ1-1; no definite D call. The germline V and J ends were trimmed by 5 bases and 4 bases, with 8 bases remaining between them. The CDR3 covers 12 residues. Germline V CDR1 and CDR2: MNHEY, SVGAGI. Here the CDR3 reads CASSPPGTEAFF. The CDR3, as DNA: TGTGCCAGCAGTCCGCCGGGCACTGAAGCTTTCTTT.

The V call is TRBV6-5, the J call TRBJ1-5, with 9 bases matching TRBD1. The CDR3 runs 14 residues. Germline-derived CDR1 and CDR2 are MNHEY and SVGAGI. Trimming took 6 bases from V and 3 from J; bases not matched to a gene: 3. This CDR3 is CASSRTGDNQPQHF. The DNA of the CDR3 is TGTGCCAGCAGCCGGACAGGGGACAATCAGCCCCAGCATTTT.

The CDR3 is CASSLGQGYRNEKLFF. The CDR3 DNA follows: TGCGCCAGCAGCTTGGGACAGGGATACCGTAATGAAAAACTGTTTTTT. The V gene is TRBV5-1, the J gene TRBJ1-4; 7 bases fit TRBD1. V was pared by 0 bases and J by 4 bases, with 6 bases of the junction left unmatched. Per the germline V gene, CDR1 is SGHRS and CDR2 is YFSETQ. This CDR3 has 16 residues.

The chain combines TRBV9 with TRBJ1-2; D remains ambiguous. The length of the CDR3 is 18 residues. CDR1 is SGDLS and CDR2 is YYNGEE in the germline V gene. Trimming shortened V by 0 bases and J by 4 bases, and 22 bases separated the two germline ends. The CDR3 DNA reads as TGTGCCAGCAGCGTAGACATGTGGCCGACCCCGCCTAGCTATGGCTACACCTTC. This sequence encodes CASSVDMWPTPPSYGYTF.

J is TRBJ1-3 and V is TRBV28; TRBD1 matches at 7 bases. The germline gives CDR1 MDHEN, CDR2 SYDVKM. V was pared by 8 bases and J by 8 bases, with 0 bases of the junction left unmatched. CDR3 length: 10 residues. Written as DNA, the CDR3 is TGTGCCAGCCAGGGGGACACCATATATTTT. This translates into CASQGDTIYF.

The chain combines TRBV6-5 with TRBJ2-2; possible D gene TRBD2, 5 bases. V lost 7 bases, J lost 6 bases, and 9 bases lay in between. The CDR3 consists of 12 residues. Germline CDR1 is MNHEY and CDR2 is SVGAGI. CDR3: CASIKLAGELFF. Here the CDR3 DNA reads TGTGCCAGCATCAAACTAGCCGGGGAGCTGTTTTTT.